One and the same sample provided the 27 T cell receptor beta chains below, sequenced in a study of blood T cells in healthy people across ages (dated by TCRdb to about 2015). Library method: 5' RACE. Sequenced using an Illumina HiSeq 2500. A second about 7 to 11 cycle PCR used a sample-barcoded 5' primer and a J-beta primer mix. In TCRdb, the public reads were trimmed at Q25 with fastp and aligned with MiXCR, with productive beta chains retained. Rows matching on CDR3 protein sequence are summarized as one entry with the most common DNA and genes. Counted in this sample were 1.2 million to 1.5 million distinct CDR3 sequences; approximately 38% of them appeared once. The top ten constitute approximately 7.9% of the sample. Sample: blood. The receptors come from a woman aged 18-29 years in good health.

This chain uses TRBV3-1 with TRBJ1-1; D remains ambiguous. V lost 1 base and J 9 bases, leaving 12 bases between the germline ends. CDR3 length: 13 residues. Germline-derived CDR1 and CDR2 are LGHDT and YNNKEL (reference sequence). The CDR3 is CASSQASGSQAFF. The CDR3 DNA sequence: TGTGCCAGCAGCCAAGCTTCTGGGTCCCAAGCTTTCTTT.

The DNA for the CDR3 is TGTGCCAGCAGCTTACCAGAGAGGGACGAGCAGTACTTC. The encoded protein is CASSLPERDEQYF. The rearrangement links TRBV7-2 to TRBJ2-7, with D perhaps TRBD2 (5 bases). Germline V gives CDR1 SGHTA, CDR2 FQGNSA. Trimming took 2 bases from V and 5 from J, leaving 10 bases between them. This CDR3 has 13 residues.

DNA of the CDR3: TGTGCCAGCAGTGAATGGAGGCTAGCCGAAACCGATGAGCAGTTCTTC. This codes for CASSEWRLAETDEQFF. The chain recombines TRBV6-4 with TRBJ2-1, with D perhaps matching TRBD2 (5 bases). The CDR3 totals 16 residues. Trimming stripped 3 bases from V and 8 bases from J, with 20 bases between. CDR1 and CDR2 (germline): MRHNA, SNTAGT.

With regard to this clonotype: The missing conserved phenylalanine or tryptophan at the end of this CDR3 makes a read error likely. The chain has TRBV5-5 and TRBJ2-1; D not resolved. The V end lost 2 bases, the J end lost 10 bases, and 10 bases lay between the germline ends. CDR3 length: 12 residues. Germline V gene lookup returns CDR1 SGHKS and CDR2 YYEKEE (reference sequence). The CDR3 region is CASSLMLGEQFS. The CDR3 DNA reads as TGTGCCAGCAGCTTAATGTTAGGCGAGCAGTTCTCC.

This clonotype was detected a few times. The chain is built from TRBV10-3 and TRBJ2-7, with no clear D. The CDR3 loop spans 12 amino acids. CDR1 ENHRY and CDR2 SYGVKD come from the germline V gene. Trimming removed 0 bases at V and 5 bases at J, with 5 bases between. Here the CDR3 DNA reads TGTGCCATCAGTGAGTCTAATAACGAGCAGTACTTC. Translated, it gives CAISESNNEQYF.

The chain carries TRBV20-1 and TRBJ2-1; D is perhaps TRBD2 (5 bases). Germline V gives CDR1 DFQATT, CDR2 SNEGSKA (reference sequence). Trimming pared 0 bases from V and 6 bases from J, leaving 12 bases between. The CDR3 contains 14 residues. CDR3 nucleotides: TGCAGTGCTAGAGAATGGGTGGCGGGCAATGAGCAGTTCTTC. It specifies CSAREWVAGNEQFF.

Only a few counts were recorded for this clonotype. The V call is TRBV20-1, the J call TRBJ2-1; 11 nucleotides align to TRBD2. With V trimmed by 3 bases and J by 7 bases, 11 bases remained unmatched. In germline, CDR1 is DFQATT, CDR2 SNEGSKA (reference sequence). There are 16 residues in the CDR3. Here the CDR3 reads CSASLLAGAQGNEQFF. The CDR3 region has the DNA TGCAGTGCTAGTTTACTAGCGGGAGCGCAGGGTAATGAGCAGTTCTTC.

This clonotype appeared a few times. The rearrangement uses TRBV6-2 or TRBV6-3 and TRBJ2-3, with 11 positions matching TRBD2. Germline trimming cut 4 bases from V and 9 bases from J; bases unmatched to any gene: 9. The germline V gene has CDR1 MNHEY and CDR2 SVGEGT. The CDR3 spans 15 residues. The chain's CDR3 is CASSLPLAGVETQYF. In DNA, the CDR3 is TGTGCCAGCAGTTTGCCACTAGCGGGAGTGGAGACGCAGTATTTT.

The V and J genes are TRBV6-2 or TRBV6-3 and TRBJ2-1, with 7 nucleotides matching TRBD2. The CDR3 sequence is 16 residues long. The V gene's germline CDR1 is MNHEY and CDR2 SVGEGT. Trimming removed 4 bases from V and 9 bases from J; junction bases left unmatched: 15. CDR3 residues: CASSFPEAGRISEQFF. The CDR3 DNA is TGTGCCAGCAGTTTTCCGGAAGCGGGAAGAATTAGTGAGCAGTTCTTC.

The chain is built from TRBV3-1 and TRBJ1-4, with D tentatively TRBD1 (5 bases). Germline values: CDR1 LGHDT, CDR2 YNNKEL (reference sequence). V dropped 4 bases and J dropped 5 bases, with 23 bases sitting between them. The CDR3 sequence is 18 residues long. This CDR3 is CASSLSGIHGTENEKLFF. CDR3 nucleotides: TGTGCCAGCAGCCTATCGGGGATCCACGGGACGGAGAATGAAAAACTGTTTTTT.

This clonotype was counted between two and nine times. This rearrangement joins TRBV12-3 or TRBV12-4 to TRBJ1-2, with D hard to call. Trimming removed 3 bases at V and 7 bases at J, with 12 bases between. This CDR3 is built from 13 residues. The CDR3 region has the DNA TGTGCCAGCAGTTTTTTAAGGGCGGGTGGCTACACCTTC. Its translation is CASSFLRAGGYTF.

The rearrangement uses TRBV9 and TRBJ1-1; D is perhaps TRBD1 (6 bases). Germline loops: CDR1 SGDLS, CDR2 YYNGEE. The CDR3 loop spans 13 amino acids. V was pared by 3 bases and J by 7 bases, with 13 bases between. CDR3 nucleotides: TGTGCCAGCAGCGCCGTCGGACAGAATGAAGCTTTCTTT. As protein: CASSAVGQNEAFF.

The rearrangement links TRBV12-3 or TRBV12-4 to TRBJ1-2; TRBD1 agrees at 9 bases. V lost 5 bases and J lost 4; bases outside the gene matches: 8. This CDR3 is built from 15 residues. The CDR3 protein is CASSPGQGHSYGYTF. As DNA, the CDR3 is TGTGCCAGCAGTCCAGGACAGGGGCATAGCTATGGCTACACCTTC.

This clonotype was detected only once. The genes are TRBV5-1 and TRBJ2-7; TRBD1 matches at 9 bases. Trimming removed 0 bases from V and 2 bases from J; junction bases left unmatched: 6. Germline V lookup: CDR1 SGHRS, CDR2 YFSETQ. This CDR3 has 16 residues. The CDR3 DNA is TGCGCCAGCAGCTTGGTTCCTACAGGGGGCGCCTACGAGCAGTACTTC. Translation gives CASSLVPTGGAYEQYF.

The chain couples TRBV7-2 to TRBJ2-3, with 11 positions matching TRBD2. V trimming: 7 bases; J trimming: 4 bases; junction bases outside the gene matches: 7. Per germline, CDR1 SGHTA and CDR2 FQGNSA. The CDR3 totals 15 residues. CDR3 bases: TGTGCCAGCACGGCCGCTAGCGGGAGGTCAGATACGCAGTATTTT. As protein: CASTAASGRSDTQYF.

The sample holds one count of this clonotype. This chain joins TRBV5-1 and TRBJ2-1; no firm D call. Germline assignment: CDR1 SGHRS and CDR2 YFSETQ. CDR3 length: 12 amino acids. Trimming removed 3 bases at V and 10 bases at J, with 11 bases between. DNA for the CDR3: TGCGCCAGCAGCTCACTAATCTCCGAGCAGTTCTTC. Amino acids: CASSSLISEQFF.

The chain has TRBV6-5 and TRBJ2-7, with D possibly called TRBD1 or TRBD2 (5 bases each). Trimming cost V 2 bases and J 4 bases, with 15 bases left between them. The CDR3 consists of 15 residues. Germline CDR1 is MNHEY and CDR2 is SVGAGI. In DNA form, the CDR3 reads TGTGCCAGCAGTTACGTGTCGGGACCTTGGTACGAGCAGTACTTC. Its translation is CASSYVSGPWYEQYF.

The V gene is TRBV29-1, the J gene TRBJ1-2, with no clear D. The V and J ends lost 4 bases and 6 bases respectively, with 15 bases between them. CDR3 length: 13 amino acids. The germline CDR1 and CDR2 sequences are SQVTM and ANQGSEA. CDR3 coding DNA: TGCAGCGTTGTGGGTCAGGCGGTCGATGGCTACACCTTC. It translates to CSVVGQAVDGYTF.

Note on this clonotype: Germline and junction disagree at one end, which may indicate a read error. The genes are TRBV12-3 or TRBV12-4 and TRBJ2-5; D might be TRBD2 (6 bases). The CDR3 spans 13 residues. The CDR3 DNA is TGTGCCGGCAGTTTGGGGGGCCAAGAGACCCAGTACTTC. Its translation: CAGSLGGQETQYF.

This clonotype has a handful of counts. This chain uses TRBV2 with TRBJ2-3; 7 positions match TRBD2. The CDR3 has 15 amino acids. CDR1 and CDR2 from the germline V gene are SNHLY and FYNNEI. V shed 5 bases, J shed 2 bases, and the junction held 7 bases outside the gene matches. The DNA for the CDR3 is TGTGCCAGCAGTAAACTAGCGTTCCCCACAGATACGCAGTATTTT. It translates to CASSKLAFPTDTQYF.

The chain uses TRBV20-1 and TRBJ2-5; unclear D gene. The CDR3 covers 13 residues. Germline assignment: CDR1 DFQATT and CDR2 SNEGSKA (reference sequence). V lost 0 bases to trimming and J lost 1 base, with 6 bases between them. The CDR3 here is CSARDVRQETQYF. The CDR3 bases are TGCAGTGCTAGAGATGTGCGCCAAGAGACCCAGTACTTC.

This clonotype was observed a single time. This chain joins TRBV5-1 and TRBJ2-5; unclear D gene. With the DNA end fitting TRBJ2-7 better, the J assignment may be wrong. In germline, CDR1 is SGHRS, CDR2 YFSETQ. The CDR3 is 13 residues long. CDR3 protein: CASSFTPQYEQYF. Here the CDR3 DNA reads TGCGCCAGCAGCTTTACGCCGCAATACGAGCAGTACTTC.

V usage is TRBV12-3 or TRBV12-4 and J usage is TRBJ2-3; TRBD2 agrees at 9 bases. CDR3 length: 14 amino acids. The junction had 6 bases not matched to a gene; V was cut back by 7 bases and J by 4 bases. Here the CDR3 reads CASIHSGSADTQYF. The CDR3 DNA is TGTGCCAGCATTCATAGCGGGAGTGCAGATACGCAGTATTTT.

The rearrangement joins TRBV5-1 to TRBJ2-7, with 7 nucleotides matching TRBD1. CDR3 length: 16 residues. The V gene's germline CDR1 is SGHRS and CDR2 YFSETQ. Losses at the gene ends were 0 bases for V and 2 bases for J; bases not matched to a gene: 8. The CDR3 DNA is TGCGCCAGCAGCTTGGGACCTACAGGGGTGGCCTACGAGCAGTACTTC. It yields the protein CASSLGPTGVAYEQYF.

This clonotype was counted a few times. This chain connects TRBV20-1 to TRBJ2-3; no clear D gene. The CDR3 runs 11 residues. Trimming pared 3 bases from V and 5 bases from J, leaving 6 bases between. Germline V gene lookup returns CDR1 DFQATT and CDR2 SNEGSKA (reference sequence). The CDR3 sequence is CSASMKDTQYF. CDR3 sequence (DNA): TGCAGTGCTAGCATGAAAGATACGCAGTATTTT.

Here the CDR3 reads CASSSNGQGPTGANVLTF. In DNA form, the CDR3 reads TGTGCCAGCAGTTCCAATGGACAGGGACCGACTGGGGCCAACGTCCTGACTTTC. This chain uses TRBV27 with TRBJ2-6, with 8 bases matching TRBD1. The V segment lost 4 bases and the J segment 2 bases; nucleotides outside the gene matches: 10. CDR3 length equals 18 residues. Germline CDR1 is MNHEY and CDR2 is SMNVEV (reference sequence).

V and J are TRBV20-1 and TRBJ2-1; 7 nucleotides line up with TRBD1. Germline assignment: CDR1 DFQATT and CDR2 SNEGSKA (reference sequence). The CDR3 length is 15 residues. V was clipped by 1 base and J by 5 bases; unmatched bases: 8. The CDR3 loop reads CSARAPQGVHNEQFF. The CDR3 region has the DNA TGCAGTGCTAGAGCTCCCCAGGGGGTTCACAATGAGCAGTTCTTC.